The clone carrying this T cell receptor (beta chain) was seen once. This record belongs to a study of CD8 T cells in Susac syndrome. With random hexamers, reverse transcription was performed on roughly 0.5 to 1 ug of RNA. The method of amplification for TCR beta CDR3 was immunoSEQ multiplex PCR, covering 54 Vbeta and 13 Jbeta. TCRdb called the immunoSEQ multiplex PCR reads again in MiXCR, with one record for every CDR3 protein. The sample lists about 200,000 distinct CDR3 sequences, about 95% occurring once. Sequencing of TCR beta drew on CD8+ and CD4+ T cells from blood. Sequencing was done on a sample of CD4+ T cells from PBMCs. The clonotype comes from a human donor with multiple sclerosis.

CDR3 DNA: TGCAGCTCTCAGGCTAGCGGAGTTGGGGAGCAGTTCTTC. It translates to CSSQASGVGEQFF. The chain recombines TRBV29-1 with TRBJ2-1; 7 nucleotides match TRBD2. Germline-derived CDR1 and CDR2 are SQVTM and ANQGSEA. With V trimmed by 8 bases and J by 10 bases, 14 bases remained unmatched. This CDR3 region has 13 residues.